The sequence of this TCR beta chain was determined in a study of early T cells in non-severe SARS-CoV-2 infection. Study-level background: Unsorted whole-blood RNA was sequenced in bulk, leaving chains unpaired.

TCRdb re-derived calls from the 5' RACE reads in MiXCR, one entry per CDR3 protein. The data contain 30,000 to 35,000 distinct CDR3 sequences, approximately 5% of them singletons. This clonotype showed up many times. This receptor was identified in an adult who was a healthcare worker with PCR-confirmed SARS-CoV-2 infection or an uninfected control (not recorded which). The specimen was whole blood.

The DNA of the CDR3 is TGTGCCAGCAGCCCGTCCCCCAGGGGGCGGGCAACTAATGAAAAACTGTTTTTT. Its translation: CASSPSPRGRATNEKLFF. The chain is built from TRBV7-8 and TRBJ1-4; 8 bases fit TRBD1. After removal of 5 bases from V and 0 bases from J, the junction contained 11 bases not matched to a gene. CDR1 is SGHVS, CDR2 FQNEAQ, per germline. This CDR3 is 18 amino acids long.